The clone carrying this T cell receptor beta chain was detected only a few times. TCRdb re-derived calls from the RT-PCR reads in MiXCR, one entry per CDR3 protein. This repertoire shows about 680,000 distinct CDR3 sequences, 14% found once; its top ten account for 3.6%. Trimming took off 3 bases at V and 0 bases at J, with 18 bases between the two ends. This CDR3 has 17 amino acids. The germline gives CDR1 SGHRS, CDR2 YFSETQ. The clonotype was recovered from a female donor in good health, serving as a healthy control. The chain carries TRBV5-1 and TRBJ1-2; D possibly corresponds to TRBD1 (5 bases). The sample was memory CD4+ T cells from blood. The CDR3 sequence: CASSSATGTDTNYGYTF. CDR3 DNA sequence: TGCGCCAGCAGCTCTGCTACTGGGACCGATACTAACTATGGCTACACCTTC.